The following is a T cell receptor (beta chain) sequence with its context. This sample stems from a study of cytomegalovirus exposure and HLA in healthy donors. Germline V lookup: CDR1 SNHLY, CDR2 FYNNEI. This CDR3 contains 15 residues. V shed 6 bases, J shed 0 bases, and the junction held 5 bases outside the gene matches. This PCR relied on a set of 60 Vbeta primers and 13 Jbeta primers. The method was immunoSEQ multiplex PCR; TCRdb's version includes in-frame clones alone and lacks a portion of them. The repertoire holds 95,000 to 100,000 clones, with roughly 85% as singletons. This clonotype was obtained from a man aged 25 to 45 in good health and CMV-seronegative. The sample was PBMCs. The chain employs TRBV2 and TRBJ2-5; TRBD1 agrees at 9 bases. This CDR3 is CASRNRGRDQETQYF. In DNA form, the CDR3 reads TGTGCCAGCAGAAACAGGGGGCGGGACCAAGAGACCCAGTACTTC. Full variable domain (remainder filled in from reference TRBV2 and TRBJ2-5): EPEVTQTPSHQVTQMGQEVILRCVPISNHLYFYWYRQILGQKVEFLVSFYNNEISEKSEIFDDQFSVERPDGSNFTLKIRSTKLEDSAMYFCASRNRGRDQETQYFGPGTRLLVL.